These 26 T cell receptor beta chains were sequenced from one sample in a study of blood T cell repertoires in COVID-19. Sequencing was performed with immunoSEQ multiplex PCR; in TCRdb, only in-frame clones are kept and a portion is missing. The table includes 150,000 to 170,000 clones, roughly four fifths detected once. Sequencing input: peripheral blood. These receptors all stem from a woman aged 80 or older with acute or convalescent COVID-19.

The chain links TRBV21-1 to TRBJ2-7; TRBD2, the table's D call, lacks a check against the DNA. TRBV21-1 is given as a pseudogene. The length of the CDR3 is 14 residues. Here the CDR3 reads CASNAGVPSYEQYF. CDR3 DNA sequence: TGTGCCAGCAACGCGGGAGTCCCTTCCTACGAGCAGTACTTC.

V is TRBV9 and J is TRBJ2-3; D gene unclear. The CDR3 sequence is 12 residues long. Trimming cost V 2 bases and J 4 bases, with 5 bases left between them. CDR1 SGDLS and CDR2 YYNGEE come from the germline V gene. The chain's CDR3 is CASSVHADTQYF. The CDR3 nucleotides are TGTGCCAGCAGCGTTCATGCAGATACGCAGTATTTT. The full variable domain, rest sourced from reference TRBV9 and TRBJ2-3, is DSGVTQTPKHLITATGQRVTLRCSPRSGDLSVYWYQQSLDQGLQFLIQYYNGEERAKGNILERFSAQQFPDLHSELNLSSLELGDSALYFCASSVHADTQYFGPGTRLTVL.

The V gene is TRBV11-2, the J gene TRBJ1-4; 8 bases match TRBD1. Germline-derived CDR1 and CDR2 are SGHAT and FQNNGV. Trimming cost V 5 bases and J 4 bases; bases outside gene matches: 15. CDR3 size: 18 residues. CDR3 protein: CASSKQSGTGRFNEKLFF. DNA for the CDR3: TGTGCCAGCAGCAAACAAAGCGGGACAGGAAGATTTAATGAAAAACTGTTTTTT.

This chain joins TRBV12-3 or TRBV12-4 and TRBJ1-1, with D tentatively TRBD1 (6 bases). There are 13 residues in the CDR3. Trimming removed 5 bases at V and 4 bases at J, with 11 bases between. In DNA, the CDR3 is TGTGCCAGCAGTCGACAGGATTCCACTGAAGCTTTCTTT. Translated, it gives CASSRQDSTEAFF.

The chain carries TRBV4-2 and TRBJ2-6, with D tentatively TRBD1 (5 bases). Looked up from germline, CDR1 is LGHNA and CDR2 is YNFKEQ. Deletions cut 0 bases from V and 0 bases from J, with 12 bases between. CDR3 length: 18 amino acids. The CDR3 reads CASSQEWTPGSGANVLTF. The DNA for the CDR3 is TGTGCCAGCAGCCAAGAGTGGACACCGGGCTCTGGGGCCAACGTCCTGACTTTC.

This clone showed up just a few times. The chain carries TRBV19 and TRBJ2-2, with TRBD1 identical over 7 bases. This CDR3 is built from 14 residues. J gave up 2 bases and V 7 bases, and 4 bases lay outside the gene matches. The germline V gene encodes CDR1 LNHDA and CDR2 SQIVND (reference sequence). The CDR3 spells CASNRGRNTGELFF. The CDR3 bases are TGTGCCAGTAATAGGGGGCGAAACACCGGGGAGCTGTTTTTT. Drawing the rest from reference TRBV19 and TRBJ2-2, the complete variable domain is DGGITQSPKYLFRKEGQNVTLSCEQNLNHDAMYWYRQDPGQGLRLIYYSQIVNDFQKGDIAEGYSVSREKKESFPLTVTSAQKNPTAFYLCASNRGRNTGELFFGEGSRLTVL.

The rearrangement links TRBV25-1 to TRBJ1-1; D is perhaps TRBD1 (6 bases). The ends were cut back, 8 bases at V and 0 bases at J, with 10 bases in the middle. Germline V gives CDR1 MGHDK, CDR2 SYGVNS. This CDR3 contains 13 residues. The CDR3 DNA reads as TGTGCCAGCGAACAGGGCATGAACACTGAAGCTTTCTTT. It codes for CASEQGMNTEAFF.

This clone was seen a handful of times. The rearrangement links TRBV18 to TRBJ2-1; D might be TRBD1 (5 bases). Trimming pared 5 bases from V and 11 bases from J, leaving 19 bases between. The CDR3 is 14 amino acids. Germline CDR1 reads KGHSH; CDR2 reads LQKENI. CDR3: CASSSDRKGSQQFF. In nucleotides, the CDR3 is TGTGCCAGCTCATCAGACCGGAAGGGGTCTCAGCAGTTCTTC.

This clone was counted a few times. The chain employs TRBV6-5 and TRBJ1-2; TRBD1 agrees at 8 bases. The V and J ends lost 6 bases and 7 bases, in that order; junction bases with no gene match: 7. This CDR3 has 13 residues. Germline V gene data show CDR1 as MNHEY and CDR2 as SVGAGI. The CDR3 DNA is TGTGCCAGCAGCCGACAGGGGTTGGGTGGCTACACCTTC. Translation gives CASSRQGLGGYTF.

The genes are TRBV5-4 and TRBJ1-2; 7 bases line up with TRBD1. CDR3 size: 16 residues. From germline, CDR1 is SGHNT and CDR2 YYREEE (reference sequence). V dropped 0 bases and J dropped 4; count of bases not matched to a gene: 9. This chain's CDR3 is CASSLARNRGGYGYTF. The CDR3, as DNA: TGTGCCAGCAGCTTGGCCCGCAACAGGGGCGGCTATGGCTACACCTTC.

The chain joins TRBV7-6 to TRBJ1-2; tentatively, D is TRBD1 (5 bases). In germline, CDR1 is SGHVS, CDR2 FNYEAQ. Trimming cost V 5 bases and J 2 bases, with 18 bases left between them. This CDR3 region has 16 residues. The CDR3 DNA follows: TGTGCCAGCAGCCTCTCCGGGGGGACCCTCAACTATGGCTACACCTTC. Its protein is CASSLSGGTLNYGYTF.

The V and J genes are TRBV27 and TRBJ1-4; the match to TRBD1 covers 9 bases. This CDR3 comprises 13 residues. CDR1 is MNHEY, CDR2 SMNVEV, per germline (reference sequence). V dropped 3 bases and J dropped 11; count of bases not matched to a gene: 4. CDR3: CASSLGTGTKLFF. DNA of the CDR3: TGTGCCAGCAGTTTGGGGACAGGGACTAAACTGTTTTTT. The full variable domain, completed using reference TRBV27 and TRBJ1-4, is EAQVTQNPRYLITVTGKKLTVTCSQNMNHEYMSWYRQDPGLGLRQIYYSMNVEVTDKGDVPEGYKVSRKEKRNFPLILESPSPNQTSLYFCASSLGTGTKLFFGSGTQLSVL.

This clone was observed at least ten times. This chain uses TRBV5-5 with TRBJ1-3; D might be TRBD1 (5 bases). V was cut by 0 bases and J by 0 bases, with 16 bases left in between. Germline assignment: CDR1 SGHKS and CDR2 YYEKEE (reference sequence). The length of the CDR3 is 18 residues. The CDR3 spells CASSLDPTAFYSGNTIYF. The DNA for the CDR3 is TGTGCCAGCAGCTTGGACCCGACAGCCTTCTACTCTGGAAACACCATATATTTT.

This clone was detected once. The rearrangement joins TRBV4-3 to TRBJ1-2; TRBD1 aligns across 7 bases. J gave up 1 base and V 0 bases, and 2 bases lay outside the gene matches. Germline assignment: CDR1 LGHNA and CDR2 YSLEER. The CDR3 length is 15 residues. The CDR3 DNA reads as TGCGCCAGCAGCCAAGATTACAGGGGTAACTATGGCTACACCTTC. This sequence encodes CASSQDYRGNYGYTF.

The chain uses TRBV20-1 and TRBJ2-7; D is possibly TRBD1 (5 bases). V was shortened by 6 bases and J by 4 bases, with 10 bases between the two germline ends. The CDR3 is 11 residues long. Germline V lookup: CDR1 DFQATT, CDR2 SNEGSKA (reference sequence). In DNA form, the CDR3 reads TGCAGTGCGCACACAGGTTACGAGCAGTACTTC. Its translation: CSAHTGYEQYF.

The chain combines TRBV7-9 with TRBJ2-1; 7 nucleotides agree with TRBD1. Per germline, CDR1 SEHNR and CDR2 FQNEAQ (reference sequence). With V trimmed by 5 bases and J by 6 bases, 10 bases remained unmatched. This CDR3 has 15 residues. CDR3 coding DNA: TGTGCCAGCAGCGCGACAGGGTGGAGAACCAATGAGCAGTTCTTC. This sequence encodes CASSATGWRTNEQFF.

The CDR3: CASSRIDRSYEQYF. The CDR3 DNA is TGTGCCAGCAGCCGAATTGACAGGTCCTACGAGCAGTACTTC. The V call is TRBV5-8, the J call TRBJ2-7; D possibly corresponds to TRBD1 (6 bases). With 4 bases removed from V and 1 base from J, the gap between germline ends came to 12 bases. The germline gives CDR1 SGHTS, CDR2 YDEGEE. This CDR3 region has 14 residues.

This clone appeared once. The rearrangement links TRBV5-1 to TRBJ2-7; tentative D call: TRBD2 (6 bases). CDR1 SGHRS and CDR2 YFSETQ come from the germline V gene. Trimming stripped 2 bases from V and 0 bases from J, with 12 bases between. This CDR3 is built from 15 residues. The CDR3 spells CASSFASGYSYEQYF. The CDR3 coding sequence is TGCGCCAGCAGCTTTGCCAGCGGGTACTCCTACGAGCAGTACTTC.

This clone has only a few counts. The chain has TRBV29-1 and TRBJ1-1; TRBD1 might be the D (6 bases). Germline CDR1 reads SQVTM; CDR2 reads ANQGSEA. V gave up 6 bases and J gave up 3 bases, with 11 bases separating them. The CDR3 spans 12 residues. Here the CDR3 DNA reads TGCAGCGTAAAACAGGGTTACACTGAAGCTTTCTTT. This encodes CSVKQGYTEAFF.

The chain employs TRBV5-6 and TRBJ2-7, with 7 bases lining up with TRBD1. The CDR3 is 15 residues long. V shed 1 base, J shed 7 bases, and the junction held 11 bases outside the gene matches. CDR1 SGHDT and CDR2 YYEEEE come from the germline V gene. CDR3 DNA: TGTGCCAGCAGCTTGTCCGGGACAGACCTGTGGGAGCAGTACTTC. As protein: CASSLSGTDLWEQYF.

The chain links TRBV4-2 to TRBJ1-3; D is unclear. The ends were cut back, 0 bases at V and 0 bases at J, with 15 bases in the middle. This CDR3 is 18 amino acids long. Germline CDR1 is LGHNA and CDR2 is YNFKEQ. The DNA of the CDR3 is TGTGCCAGCAGCCAAGACGAGAGGGTGGGGAACTCTGGAAACACCATATATTTT. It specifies CASSQDERVGNSGNTIYF.

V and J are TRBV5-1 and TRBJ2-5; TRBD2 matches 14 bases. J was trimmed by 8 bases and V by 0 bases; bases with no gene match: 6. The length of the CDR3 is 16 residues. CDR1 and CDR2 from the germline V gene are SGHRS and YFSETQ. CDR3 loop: CASSLGGLAGESTQYF. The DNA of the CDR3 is TGCGCCAGCAGCTTGGGGGGACTAGCGGGAGAAAGTACCCAGTACTTC.

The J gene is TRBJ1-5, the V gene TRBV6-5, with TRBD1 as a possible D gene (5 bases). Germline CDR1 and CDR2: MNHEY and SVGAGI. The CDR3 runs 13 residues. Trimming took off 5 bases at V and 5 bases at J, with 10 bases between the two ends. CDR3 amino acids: CASSKIQDQPQHF. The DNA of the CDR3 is TGTGCCAGCAGTAAGATACAGGATCAGCCCCAGCATTTT.

CDR3 sequence reads: CASNQGPDTQYF. For the CDR3, the DNA is TGTGCCAGCAATCAGGGTCCAGATACGCAGTATTTT. This rearrangement joins TRBV12-3 or TRBV12-4 to TRBJ2-3; a possible D gene is TRBD1 (5 bases). The CDR3 spans 12 residues. V gave up 7 bases and J gave up 4 bases, with 9 bases separating them.

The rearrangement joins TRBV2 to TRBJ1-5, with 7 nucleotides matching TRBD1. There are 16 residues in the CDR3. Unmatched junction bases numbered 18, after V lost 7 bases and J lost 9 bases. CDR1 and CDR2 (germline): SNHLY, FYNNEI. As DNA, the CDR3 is TGTGCCAGCAAGGGTGGTACGACAGGGCCGGGGTCGCCCCAGCATTTT. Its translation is CASKGGTTGPGSPQHF.

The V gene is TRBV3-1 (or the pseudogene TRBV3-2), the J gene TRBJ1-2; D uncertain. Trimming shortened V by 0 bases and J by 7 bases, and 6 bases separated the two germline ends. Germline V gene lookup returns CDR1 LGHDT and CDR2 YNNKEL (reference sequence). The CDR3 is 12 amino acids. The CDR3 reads CASSQEATGYTF. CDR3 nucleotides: TGTGCCAGCAGCCAAGAGGCAACTGGCTACACCTTC.